Following are 27 T cell receptor beta chains from one sample sequenced in a study of blood T cell repertoires in COVID-19. TCRdb's copy holds only in-frame clones and misses some; the assay was immunoSEQ multiplex PCR. The repertoire includes some 270,000 clones, about 86% of them detected once, and 3.4% sits in the top ten. The sequenced sample was PBMCs or T cells enriched from blood (not recorded which). The source of these receptors is a man over 45 who had recovered from COVID-19.

The DNA of the CDR3 is TGTGCCAGCAGCCATCGCAGCGGGAGTGGAACCGGGGAGCTGTTTTTT. Translated: CASSHRSGSGTGELFF. The gene calls are TRBV3-1 (or the pseudogene TRBV3-2) and TRBJ2-2; 8 nucleotides agree with TRBD2. The CDR3 length is 16 residues. Trimming at V came to 3 bases and at J to 5 bases, leaving 8 bases not matched to a gene. The germline V gene encodes CDR1 LGHDT and CDR2 YNNKEL (reference sequence).

The rearrangement joins TRBV7-3 to TRBJ2-6, with 12 bases lining up with TRBD2. The CDR3 sequence is 18 residues long. Per germline, CDR1 SGHTA and CDR2 FQGTGA. The J segment lost 0 bases and the V segment lost 5 bases, leaving 5 bases of the junction unmatched. The CDR3 DNA sequence: TGTGCCAGCAGCCCAACTAGCGGGGGGCTCTCTGGGGCCAACGTCCTGACTTTC. Its protein product is CASSPTSGGLSGANVLTF.

The genes are TRBV7-9 and TRBJ1-4; D is uncertain. Germline V gene lookup returns CDR1 SEHNR and CDR2 FQNEAQ (reference sequence). The CDR3 consists of 12 residues. V lost 5 bases and J lost 7, with 8 bases in between. CDR3 protein: CASSPTSEKLFF. DNA for the CDR3: TGTGCCAGCAGCCCGACAAGTGAAAAACTGTTTTTT.

The chain employs TRBV19 and TRBJ2-7; D is perhaps TRBD1 (5 bases). Germline V gives CDR1 LNHDA, CDR2 SQIVND (reference sequence). With 4 bases removed from V and 6 bases from J, the gap between germline ends came to 19 bases. This CDR3 has 15 residues. This CDR3 is CASSTYGHPVGEQYF. The CDR3 DNA follows: TGTGCCAGTAGTACCTACGGACACCCGGTGGGCGAGCAGTACTTC.

Here the CDR3 reads CASSPRLSGRASSTDTQYF. CDR3 DNA: TGTGCCAGCAGTCCACGACTCAGCGGGAGGGCCTCTAGCACAGATACGCAGTATTTT. This chain connects TRBV27 to TRBJ2-3; 10 bases fit TRBD2. This CDR3 has 19 residues. CDR1 MNHEY and CDR2 SMNVEV come from the germline V gene (reference sequence). Germline trimming cut 5 bases from V and 0 bases from J; bases unmatched to any gene: 14.

The chain couples TRBV9 to TRBJ1-2; D is possibly TRBD1 (5 bases). The CDR3 runs 18 residues. V was cut by 4 bases and J by 0 bases, with 22 bases left in between. CDR1 and CDR2 (germline): SGDLS, YYNGEE. CDR3 sequence: CASSRTVQGGFSNYGYTF. The CDR3 DNA is TGTGCCAGCAGCCGCACAGTCCAGGGCGGTTTTTCTAACTATGGCTACACCTTC.

The chain combines TRBV18 with TRBJ1-1; D unclear. This CDR3 region has 13 residues. Germline-derived CDR1 and CDR2 are KGHSH and LQKENI. V shed 5 bases and J shed 6 bases, with 13 bases lying between them. The CDR3 bases are TGTGCCAGCTCATGGCCCGGGGAATCTGAAGCTTTCTTT. This gives the protein CASSWPGESEAFF.

The V gene is TRBV27, the J gene TRBJ2-2; 8 bases line up with TRBD2. V was pared by 8 bases and J by 4 bases, with 6 bases of the junction left unmatched. CDR3 size: 14 residues. Germline V lookup: CDR1 MNHEY, CDR2 SMNVEV (reference sequence). The CDR3 sequence is CASFRGGPTGELFF. In DNA form, the CDR3 reads TGTGCCAGCTTCCGGGGGGGGCCCACCGGGGAGCTGTTTTTT.

The CDR3 coding sequence is TGTGCCAGCAATAAACAGGGACCGAACACCGGGGAGCTGTTTTTT. Its translation: CASNKQGPNTGELFF. The rearrangement joins TRBV2 to TRBJ2-2; tentatively, D is TRBD1 (6 bases). CDR1 SNHLY and CDR2 FYNNEI come from the germline V gene. V gave up 7 bases and J gave up 0 bases, with 12 bases separating them. The CDR3 is 15 residues long.

This rearrangement joins TRBV5-6 to TRBJ2-7; the match to TRBD1 covers 7 bases. CDR1 and CDR2 (germline): SGHDT, YYEEEE. The CDR3 loop spans 14 amino acids. V shed 0 bases and J 3 bases; nucleotides not matched to a gene: 3. The CDR3 DNA sequence: TGTGCCAGCAGCTTGGGTGACAGGGACTACGAGCAGTACTTC. It translates to CASSLGDRDYEQYF.

The CDR3 region is CASSTITGGGTEAFF. CDR3 nucleotides: TGTGCCAGCAGCACAATCACAGGGGGAGGCACTGAAGCTTTCTTT. The chain combines TRBV5-5 with TRBJ1-1; TRBD1 agrees at 8 bases. The V segment lost 4 bases and the J segment 4 bases; nucleotides outside the gene matches: 9. This CDR3 spans 15 amino acids. CDR1 is SGHKS, CDR2 YYEKEE, per germline (reference sequence). The full variable domain, completed using reference TRBV5-5 and TRBJ1-1, is DAGVTQSPTHLIKTRGQQVTLRCSPISGHKSVSWYQQVLGQGPQFIFQYYEKEERGRGNFPDRFSARQFPNYSSELNVNALLLGDSALYLCASSTITGGGTEAFFGQGTRLTVV.

V is TRBV7-2 and J is TRBJ1-1; a weak D match, TRBD1 (6 bases). The CDR3 loop spans 13 amino acids. Germline V gives CDR1 SGHTA, CDR2 FQGNSA. The V gene lost 2 bases and the J gene lost 5 bases, with 9 bases spanning the gap. CDR3 in DNA: TGTGCCAGCAGCTTATGGACAGAAACTGAAGCTTTCTTT. Translation: CASSLWTETEAFF.

Comment on this clone: In the same sample, other DNA sequences code for this CDR3. This chain links TRBV5-1 with TRBJ2-7; 7 nucleotides align to TRBD1. V was clipped by 3 bases and J by 2 bases; unmatched bases: 2. Looked up from germline, CDR1 is SGHRS and CDR2 is YFSETQ. This CDR3 has 13 residues. This CDR3 is CASSSGTAYEQYF. The CDR3 DNA is TGCGCCAGCAGCTCAGGGACAGCCTACGAGCAGTACTTC.

V and J are TRBV27 and TRBJ1-5, with no clear D. Germline values: CDR1 MNHEY, CDR2 SMNVEV (reference sequence). The CDR3 spans 15 residues. V was shortened by 3 bases and J by 3 bases, with 12 bases between the two germline ends. The CDR3 DNA follows: TGTGCCAGCAGTTTCAGTCCAGGCTTCAATCAGCCCCAGCATTTT. Translating it yields CASSFSPGFNQPQHF.

V gene TRBV7-8 combines with J gene TRBJ2-1; 7 bases map to TRBD2. The J segment lost 8 bases and the V segment lost 5 bases, leaving 15 bases of the junction unmatched. From germline, CDR1 is SGHVS and CDR2 FQNEAQ. This CDR3 spans 16 amino acids. In DNA, the CDR3 is TGTGCCAGCAGCCTGCCGTTCCTCGGGAGGAACGATGAGCAGTTCTTC. Protein: CASSLPFLGRNDEQFF.

This clone was seen only a few times. The chain recombines TRBV10-1 with TRBJ2-7; 7 bases are a match to TRBD2. CDR3 length: 13 amino acids. The junction had 8 bases not matched to a gene; V was cut back by 3 bases and J by 9 bases. Germline V lookup: CDR1 WNHNN, CDR2 SYGVQD (reference sequence). CDR3 in amino acids: CASSDGGSPSQYF. In DNA, the CDR3 is TGCGCCAGCAGTGATGGCGGGAGCCCCTCGCAGTACTTC.

The chain combines TRBV19 with TRBJ1-4, with TRBD1 as a possible D gene (6 bases). Germline V gene data show CDR1 as LNHDA and CDR2 as SQIVND (reference sequence). The CDR3 is made up of 14 amino acids. Trimming took off 6 bases at V and 4 bases at J, with 12 bases between the two ends. CDR3 in amino acids: CASRPGQNNEKLFF. The CDR3, as DNA: TGTGCCAGTAGACCCGGACAGAATAATGAAAAACTGTTTTTT.

The CDR3 loop reads CAIKEEAGANEKLFF. CDR3 nucleotides: TGTGCCATCAAAGAAGAAGCGGGGGCTAATGAAAAACTGTTTTTT. The chain couples TRBV10-3 to TRBJ1-4, with a possible D match to TRBD1 (5 bases). Trimming removed 7 bases from V and 3 bases from J, with 15 bases in between. CDR1 ENHRY and CDR2 SYGVKD come from the germline V gene. The CDR3 is 15 amino acids.

The chain combines TRBV5-1 with TRBJ1-5; the D is unclear. CDR3 length: 15 residues. Per the germline V gene, CDR1 is SGHRS and CDR2 is YFSETQ. Trimming took off 0 bases at V and 6 bases at J, with 13 bases between the two ends. CDR3 residues: CASSLEPGTGQPQHF. In nucleotides, the CDR3 is TGCGCCAGCAGCTTGGAACCGGGAACCGGTCAGCCCCAGCATTTT.

V gene TRBV5-1 combines with J gene TRBJ1-1; D is uncertain. The germline CDR1 and CDR2 sequences are SGHRS and YFSETQ. This CDR3 comprises 15 residues. V lost 4 bases to trimming and J lost 3 bases, with 16 bases between them. The CDR3, as DNA: TGCGCCAGCAGCGTGAGGCCCCTGAGGCACACTGAAGCTTTCTTT. Translating it yields CASSVRPLRHTEAFF.

The V and J genes are TRBV9 and TRBJ2-7, with D possibly TRBD2 on 6 matching bases. V was pared by 0 bases and J by 5 bases, with 15 bases between. The CDR3 loop spans 15 amino acids. The germline V gene has CDR1 SGDLS and CDR2 YYNGEE. DNA for the CDR3: TGTGCCAGCAGCGTAGAACCCGGGAGCATCAACGAGCAGTACTTC. It translates to CASSVEPGSINEQYF.

The chain joins TRBV18 to TRBJ1-1; D remains unclear. CDR3 length: 13 residues. Per germline, CDR1 KGHSH and CDR2 LQKENI. The germline V and J ends were trimmed by 2 bases and 2 bases, with 6 bases remaining between them. The CDR3, as DNA: TGTGCCAGCTCACCAGCAGTCAACACTGAAGCTTTCTTT. This codes for CASSPAVNTEAFF. The full variable domain, its missing parts supplied by reference TRBV18 and TRBJ1-1, is NAGVMQNPRHLVRRRGQEARLRCSPMKGHSHVYWYRQLPEEGLKFMVYLQKENIIDESGMPKERFSAEFPKEGPSILRIQQVVRGDSAAYFCASSPAVNTEAFFGQGTRLTVV.

The CDR3 region has the DNA TGTGCCAGTAGCCCCAGCGGGGGGGGCACAGATACGCAGTATTTT. Translation: CASSPSGGGTDTQYF. V and J are TRBV19 and TRBJ2-3; TRBD2 matches 10 bases. Trimming took 6 bases from V and 1 from J; bases not matched to a gene: 4. The CDR3 consists of 15 residues. Germline values: CDR1 LNHDA, CDR2 SQIVND (reference sequence).

This clone has just a few counts. V gene TRBV11-2 combines with J gene TRBJ1-5; D gene ambiguous. V lost 4 bases to trimming and J lost 10 bases, with 14 bases between them. This CDR3 has 13 amino acids. The germline CDR1 and CDR2 sequences are SGHAT and FQNNGV. The CDR3 bases are TGTGCCAGCAGCTCCCGAGTTGGCGGACCCCAGCATTTT. Translated: CASSSRVGGPQHF. Complete variable domain (other parts from reference TRBV11-2 and TRBJ1-5): EAGVAQSPRYKIIEKRQSVAFWCNPISGHATLYWYQQILGQGPKLLIQFQNNGVVDDSQLPKDRFSAERLKGVDSTLKIQPAKLEDSAVYLCASSSRVGGPQHFGDGTRLSIL.

V gene TRBV6-5 combines with J gene TRBJ2-7, with TRBD1 matching 8 bases. V gave up 0 bases and J gave up 5 bases; unmatched junction bases: 9. The CDR3 runs 16 residues. In germline, CDR1 is MNHEY, CDR2 SVGAGI. The CDR3 bases are TGTGCCAGCAGTTACTCTCCGGGGACAGGTAACGACGAGCAGTACTTC. Its translation: CASSYSPGTGNDEQYF.

The chain's CDR3 is CASSPWGDYGYTF. The CDR3 nucleotides are TGTGCCAGTAGTCCCTGGGGAGACTATGGCTACACCTTC. This chain joins TRBV19 and TRBJ1-2; no clear D gene. Trimming pared 5 bases from V and 3 bases from J, leaving 10 bases between. Germline CDR1 is LNHDA and CDR2 is SQIVND (reference sequence). This CDR3 is built from 13 residues.

J is TRBJ1-4 and V is TRBV28; D call uncertain. V dropped 6 bases and J dropped 15 bases, with 23 bases sitting between them. From germline, CDR1 is MDHEN and CDR2 SYDVKM. This CDR3 is 14 amino acids long. The CDR3 nucleotides read TGTGCCAGCAGCCCAACTGGGAGATCAACCGTTGTGTTTTTT. Its protein product is CASSPTGRSTVVFF.